These T cell receptor beta chains were read from a single sample in a study of T cells in Graves' hyperthyroidism and ophthalmopathy. A single record per CDR3 protein comes from TCRdb applying MiXCR to the multiplex PCR reads. The table includes 700,000 or so distinct CDR3 sequences, about a sixth detected once. Source material: blood. All receptors derive from a man younger than 35 with Graves' hyperthyroidism. Each CDR3 is given with its conserved first and last residue. D genes are given only for firm matches. Some rows have no size entry. The others give once, few or many, or a class for an expanded clone.

TGCAGTGCTAAGAGCGGGCGCTACAATGAGCAGTTCTTC,CSAKSGRYNEQFF,NA,TRBV20-1,many,TRBJ2-1
TGTGCCAGCAGCTCCACTAGCGGGTGGGGCGAGCAATACTTC,CASSSTSGWGEQYF,TRBD2,TRBV11-2,many,TRBJ2-7
TGTGCCAGCTCACCCCCATGGAACCGGGAGACCCAGTACTTC,CASSPPWNRETQYF,NA,TRBV18,NA,TRBJ2-5
TGTGCCAGCAGCGTCCCGGGACAACGATACGAGCAGTACTTC,CASSVPGQRYEQYF,NA,TRBV4-2,few,TRBJ2-7
TGTGCCAGCACTAGGGACAGGCGGAACACCGGGGAGCTGTTTTTT,CASTRDRRNTGELFF,TRBD1,TRBV12-3/TRBV12-4,many,TRBJ2-2
TGTGCCAGCAGCGGAAGACTAGCGGGACTTTACAATGAGCAGTTCTTC,CASSGRLAGLYNEQFF,TRBD2,TRBV28,many,TRBJ2-1
TGTGCCAGCTCACCACCGTACAGCTCCTACGAGCAGTACTTC,CASSPPYSSYEQYF,NA,TRBV18,many,TRBJ2-7
TGCGCCAGCAGCCAAGACCCAGGACTAGTGAGAAACCAGTACTTC,CASSQDPGLVRNQYF,TRBD2,TRBV4-1,few,TRBJ2-5
TGTGCCAGCACCGGGGGAGTGGATACGCAGTATTTT,CASTGGVDTQYF,NA,TRBV25-1,NA,TRBJ2-3
TGTGCCAGCAGCTTAGGATACGGGACAGGCAATCAGCCCCAGCATTTT,CASSLGYGTGNQPQHF,TRBD1,TRBV11-2,many,TRBJ1-5
TGTGCCAGCAGTTTCCGGGACAGGGTATCCGGGGAGCTGTTTTTT,CASSFRDRVSGELFF,TRBD1,TRBV12-3/TRBV12-4,few,TRBJ2-2